The clone carrying this T cell receptor beta chain has just a few counts. Its antigen is not identified. The template was total RNA from unfractionated whole blood. This CDR3 contains 15 residues. The germline gives CDR1 LGHNA, CDR2 YSLEER. V lost 1 base and J lost 4; bases outside the gene matches: 6. Unique molecular identifiers were attached to individual cDNA molecules during library preparation. In the original analysis: A per-sample median of about 96,000 TCRs was observed, with a range of roughly 20,000 to 690,600. TCRdb ran MiXCR on the 5' RACE reads and lists one entry per CDR3 protein. These V and J calls rely on TCRdb rather than the paper's analysis. The data contain 65,000 to 95,000 distinct CDR3 sequences, about 8.4% of them singletons. The data were obtained in a study of human T cells and chemical hapten exposure. About the research overall: From small differences in pooled library volume came most of the variation in per-sample TCR yields. Study-wide findings and caveats: DPC sensitization left the count of TCRs above 1 in 1000 unchanged.

This chain uses TRBV4-3 with TRBJ1-2; TRBD1 matches 7 bases. The clonotype originates from a male donor in good health. The CDR3 DNA follows: TGCGCCAGCAGCCAAGGATATCGGGACAGCTATGGCTACACCTTC. This translates into CASSQGYRDSYGYTF.